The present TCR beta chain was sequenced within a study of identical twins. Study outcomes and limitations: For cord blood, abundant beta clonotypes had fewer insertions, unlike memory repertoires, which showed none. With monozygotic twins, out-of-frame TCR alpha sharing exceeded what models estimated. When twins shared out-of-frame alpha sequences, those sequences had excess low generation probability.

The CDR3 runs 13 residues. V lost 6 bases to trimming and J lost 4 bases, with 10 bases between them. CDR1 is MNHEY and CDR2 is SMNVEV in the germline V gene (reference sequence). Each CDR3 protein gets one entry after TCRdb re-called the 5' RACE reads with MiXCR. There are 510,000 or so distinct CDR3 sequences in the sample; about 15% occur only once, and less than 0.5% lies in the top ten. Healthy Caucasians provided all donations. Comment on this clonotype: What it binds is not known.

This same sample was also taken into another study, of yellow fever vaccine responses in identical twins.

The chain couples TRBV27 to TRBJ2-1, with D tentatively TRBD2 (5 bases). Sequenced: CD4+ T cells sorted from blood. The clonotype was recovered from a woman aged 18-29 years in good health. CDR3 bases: TGTGCCAGCAGCTCCTGGACTTACAATGAGCAGTTCTTC. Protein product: CASSSWTYNEQFF.